One sample yielded the 26 T cell receptor beta chains listed below, sequenced in a study of cytomegalovirus exposure and HLA in healthy donors (dated by TCRdb to about 2017). Preparation of the library involved the immunoSEQ multiplex PCR assay. For the multiplex PCR, a mixture combining 60 forward primers for TCR Vbeta segments and 13 reverse primers for TCR Jbeta segments was used. TCRdb obtained this table from immuneACCESS and retained in-frame rearrangements with V and J assigned. These tables miss some clones; where compared with another copy, unresolved V genes account for less than half of the shortfall, and the remainder is unexplained. Recorded for this sample are roughly 70,000 clones; about 74% of them occurred a single time. The ten largest account for roughly 10% of the sample. Sequencing was done on a sample of PBMCs. Source of these receptors: a human donor in good health.

V and J are TRBV4-1 and TRBJ2-7; D gene unclear. The CDR3 extends over 13 amino acids. Trimming pared 1 base from V and 6 bases from J, leaving 10 bases between. Germline CDR1 is MGHRA and CDR2 is YSYEKL. The CDR3 reads CASSQVEASEQYF. CDR3 DNA sequence: TGCGCCAGCAGCCAAGTAGAGGCCTCCGAGCAGTACTTC.

A single count supports this clone. The CDR3 bases are TGTGCCAGCAGTTACTCGAAAGGCGGGGACACCGGGGAGCTGTTTTTT. It codes for CASSYSKGGDTGELFF. The chain joins TRBV6-6 to TRBJ2-2, with D maybe TRBD2 (6 bases). Trimming pared 0 bases from V and 3 bases from J, leaving 11 bases between. The CDR3 is 16 residues long. Germline V gene sequence: CDR1 MNHNY, CDR2 SVGAGI (reference sequence).

The V call is TRBV6-1, the J call TRBJ1-2, with D uncertain. Trimming took off 7 bases at V and 4 bases at J, with 13 bases between the two ends. This CDR3 region has 13 residues. CDR1 is MNHNS and CDR2 is SASEGT in the germline V gene. CDR3 coding DNA: TGTGCCAGCACCTCCGCCGGGAGCTATGGCTACACCTTC. Protein sequence: CASTSAGSYGYTF.

Written as DNA, the CDR3 is TGTGCCAGCAGCTCAGGGGCGAATCAGCCCCAGCATTTT. Amino acids: CASSSGANQPQHF. The chain carries TRBV6-6 and TRBJ1-5; D perhaps matches TRBD1 (6 bases). This CDR3 is 13 amino acids long. CDR1 is MNHNY, CDR2 SVGAGI, per germline (reference sequence). The V gene lost 6 bases and the J gene lost 4 bases, with 10 bases spanning the gap.

The V and J genes are TRBV9 and TRBJ2-7, with 10 bases matching TRBD1. The CDR3 has 15 residues. Germline trimming cut 3 bases from V and 3 bases from J; bases unmatched to any gene: 6. Germline V lookup: CDR1 SGDLS, CDR2 YYNGEE. CDR3 sequence reads: CASSAGTGVFYEQYF. DNA of the CDR3: TGTGCCAGCAGCGCGGGGACAGGGGTGTTCTACGAGCAGTACTTC.

This chain joins TRBV29-1 and TRBJ1-5; D possibly corresponds to TRBD1 (5 bases). V dropped 3 bases and J dropped 0 bases, with 9 bases sitting between them. Germline assignment: CDR1 SQVTM and CDR2 ANQGSEA. The CDR3 length is 14 residues. This chain's CDR3 is CSVDGGNSNQPQHF. Written as DNA, the CDR3 is TGCAGCGTTGATGGGGGGAATAGCAATCAGCCCCAGCATTTT.

The chain joins TRBV6-1 to TRBJ2-1, with 14 bases identical to TRBD2. V lost 1 base to trimming and J lost 3 bases; unmatched junction nucleotides: 2. This CDR3 is built from 17 residues. Germline CDR1 is MNHNS and CDR2 is SASEGT. CDR3 DNA: TGTGCCAGCAGTGAAGGGACTAGCGGGAGGTACTACAATGAGCAGTTCTTC. Its protein is CASSEGTSGRYYNEQFF.

This sequence joins TRBV7-9 and TRBJ2-7; 8 nucleotides align to TRBD1. CDR1 and CDR2 (germline): SEHNR, FQNEAQ (reference sequence). V shed 7 bases, J shed 4 bases, and the junction held 15 bases outside the gene matches. CDR3 length: 16 amino acids. CDR3 coding DNA: TGTGCCAGCACACGAAGTCCCGGGACAGGCGATTACGAGCAGTACTTC. Protein product: CASTRSPGTGDYEQYF.

This chain links TRBV15 with TRBJ2-1, with 10 nucleotides matching TRBD2. Germline V gene lookup returns CDR1 LNHNV and CDR2 YYDKDF (reference sequence). Trimming cost V 5 bases and J 3 bases; bases outside gene matches: 16. This CDR3 spans 19 amino acids. The CDR3 DNA is TGTGCCACCAGCTTACTAGCGGGCAGCGGGGGGGGTTTCTACAATGAGCAGTTCTTC. Amino acid sequence: CATSLLAGSGGGFYNEQFF.

This clone was picked up one time. The gene calls are TRBV27 and TRBJ2-7, with 7 bases aligning to TRBD1. The CDR3 runs 14 residues. V was clipped by 4 bases and J by 2 bases; unmatched bases: 5. CDR1 is MNHEY and CDR2 is SMNVEV in the germline V gene (reference sequence). CDR3 region: CASSSRGQTYEQYF. The DNA for the CDR3 is TGTGCCAGCAGTTCGAGGGGACAGACCTACGAGCAGTACTTC.

This chain's CDR3 is CASSLLPSDEQFF. Written as DNA, the CDR3 is TGTGCCAGCAGTTTATTACCTAGCGATGAGCAGTTCTTC. The rearrangement joins TRBV27 to TRBJ2-1, with a possible D match to TRBD2 (6 bases). Trimming stripped 1 base from V and 8 bases from J, with 9 bases between. CDR3 size: 13 residues. Per germline, CDR1 MNHEY and CDR2 SMNVEV (reference sequence).

The genes are TRBV6-5 and TRBJ2-6, with TRBD2 as a possible D gene (5 bases). Germline-derived CDR1 and CDR2 are MNHEY and SVGAGI. The CDR3 contains 15 residues. The ends were cut back, 5 bases at V and 4 bases at J, with 12 bases in the middle. In nucleotides, the CDR3 is TGTGCCAGCAGTGCGGCGCTAGCCGGGGCCAACGTCCTGACTTTC. Its translation is CASSAALAGANVLTF.

CDR3 nucleotides: TGTGCCTGGAGGGCGGGAGGCAGCTCCTACGAGCAGTACTTC. Amino acids: CAWRAGGSSYEQYF. The chain links TRBV30 to TRBJ2-5, with TRBD2 identical over 8 bases. TRBJ2-7 matches the DNA end more closely, so the J call is doubtful. The length of the CDR3 is 14 residues. Germline V gene data show CDR1 as GTSNPN and CDR2 as SVGIG (reference sequence).

The rearrangement links TRBV7-2 to TRBJ2-1; TRBD2 matches 10 bases. The V segment lost 4 bases and the J segment 6 bases; nucleotides outside the gene matches: 9. Per germline, CDR1 SGHTA and CDR2 FQGNSA. CDR3 size: 16 residues. For the CDR3, the DNA is TGTGCCAGCAGCTCATTATCTAGCGGGAGTCGCAATGAGCAGTTCTTC. Encoded protein: CASSSLSSGSRNEQFF.

The rearrangement links TRBV2 to TRBJ1-3, with D perhaps TRBD1 (6 bases). The CDR3 contains 14 residues. The V gene lost 6 bases and the J gene lost 2 bases, with 11 bases spanning the gap. Germline CDR1 reads SNHLY; CDR2 reads FYNNEI. The CDR3 nucleotides are TGTGCCAGCAGCGCGACAGGTACTGGAAACACCATATATTTT. Its translation is CASSATGTGNTIYF.

This chain's CDR3 is CASSAPTGKGNQPQHF. In nucleotides, the CDR3 is TGTGCCAGCAGTGCCCCGACAGGGAAGGGCAATCAGCCCCAGCATTTT. The V and J genes are TRBV6-1 and TRBJ1-5, with 7 bases matching TRBD1. Germline CDR1 is MNHNS and CDR2 is SASEGT. The V segment lost 4 bases and the J segment 2 bases; nucleotides outside the gene matches: 8. This CDR3 comprises 16 residues.

The chain uses TRBV29-1 and TRBJ2-3; tentatively, D is TRBD2 (5 bases). Trimming removed 3 bases from V and 1 base from J, with 5 bases in between. The germline CDR1 and CDR2 sequences are SQVTM and ANQGSEA. The CDR3 is 12 amino acids. The CDR3 bases are TGCAGCGTTGACGGGGGCACAGATACGCAGTATTTT. Its translation: CSVDGGTDTQYF.

The J gene is TRBJ1-1, the V gene TRBV25-1; tentatively, D is TRBD1 (6 bases). V gave up 7 bases and J gave up 8 bases, with 8 bases separating them. The length of the CDR3 is 10 residues. Germline V gives CDR1 MGHDK, CDR2 SYGVNS. The CDR3 sequence: CASKGTEAFF. CDR3 nucleotides: TGTGCCAGCAAGGGGACAGAAGCTTTCTTT.

V gene TRBV9 combines with J gene TRBJ2-7; D possibly corresponds to TRBD1 (6 bases). CDR1 SGDLS and CDR2 YYNGEE come from the germline V gene. This CDR3 spans 13 amino acids. The V end lost 0 bases, the J end lost 6 bases, and 10 bases lay between the germline ends. CDR3 protein: CASSVGQGTEQYF. In DNA form, the CDR3 reads TGTGCCAGCAGCGTAGGGCAGGGGACCGAGCAGTACTTC.

This chain joins TRBV4-1 and TRBJ2-7, with TRBD2 as a possible D gene (5 bases). CDR1 and CDR2 (germline): MGHRA, YSYEKL. Trimming stripped 1 base from V and 0 bases from J, with 16 bases between. The CDR3 runs 17 residues. CDR3 in DNA: TGCGCCAGCAGCCAAGCCGCATGGGAGCGCGTCTCCTACGAGCAGTACTTC. Encoded protein: CASSQAAWERVSYEQYF.

The CDR3 sequence is CASSLFGSGSYNEQFF. CDR3 nucleotides: TGTGCCAGCAGCTTATTTGGTAGCGGGTCCTACAATGAGCAGTTCTTC. This chain links TRBV7-3 with TRBJ2-1, with 7 bases lining up with TRBD2. CDR1 SGHTA and CDR2 FQGTGA come from the germline V gene. V lost 2 bases and J lost 1; bases outside the gene matches: 5. CDR3 length: 16 amino acids.

This clone was detected only a few times. The chain recombines TRBV30 with TRBJ2-2; 8 bases fit TRBD1. Germline assignment: CDR1 GTSNPN and CDR2 SVGIG (reference sequence). There are 15 residues in the CDR3. Trimming removed 3 bases from V and 4 bases from J; junction bases left unmatched: 7. CDR3 sequence (DNA): TGTGCCTGGAGAGCCCCAGGGACAGGCACCGGGGAGCTGTTTTTT. Its protein product is CAWRAPGTGTGELFF. The variable domain in full, with the rest retrieved from reference TRBV30 and TRBJ2-2, is SQTIHQWPATLVQPVGSPLSLECTVEGTSNPNLYWYRQAAGRGLQLLFYSVGIGQISSEVPQNLSASRPQDRQFILSSKKLLLSDSGFYLCAWRAPGTGTGELFFGEGSRLTVL.

The chain carries TRBV4-1 and TRBJ2-5; 9 nucleotides match TRBD1. J gave up 5 bases and V 1 base, and 5 bases lay outside the gene matches. The CDR3 sequence is 15 residues long. Germline CDR1 reads MGHRA; CDR2 reads YSYEKL. CDR3 coding DNA: TGCGCCAGCAGCCAAGCCGGGACAGGGATGGAGACCCAGTACTTC. It is translated as CASSQAGTGMETQYF.

The V and J genes are TRBV6-5 and TRBJ2-7, with 9 nucleotides matching TRBD1. The junction had 3 bases not matched to a gene; V was cut back by 2 bases and J by 4 bases. The germline CDR1 and CDR2 sequences are MNHEY and SVGAGI. This CDR3 spans 14 amino acids. The CDR3 reads CASSYRGQGYEQYF. DNA of the CDR3: TGTGCCAGCAGTTACCGGGGACAGGGTTACGAGCAGTACTTC.

This clone has more than one count but fewer than ten. The CDR3 loop reads CASSEPTGDTEAFF. The CDR3 bases are TGTGCCAGCAGTGAACCGACAGGGGACACTGAAGCTTTCTTT. The chain uses TRBV25-1 and TRBJ1-1, with 8 bases identical to TRBD1. Looked up from germline, CDR1 is MGHDK and CDR2 is SYGVNS. CDR3 length: 14 residues. V lost 2 bases to trimming and J lost 3 bases; unmatched junction nucleotides: 2.

The J gene is TRBJ2-2, the V gene TRBV6-5; the match to TRBD2 covers 10 bases. CDR3 length equals 14 residues. V dropped 8 bases and J dropped 3; count of bases not matched to a gene: 3. Germline lookup yields CDR1 MNHEY and CDR2 SVGAGI. The CDR3 coding sequence is TGTGCCAGCGGAGCGGGGGGGTACACCGGGGAGCTGTTTTTT. This sequence encodes CASGAGGYTGELFF.